The 5 T cell receptor beta chains below all came from one sample that was sequenced in a study of blood T cell repertoires in COVID-19. Clones were read by immunoSEQ multiplex PCR, and TCRdb kept only the in-frame ones, dropping some. The sample lists tens of thousands of clones; around 89% were seen once. Sequenced sample: peripheral blood. Receptor source: a woman between 55 and 75 years old with acute or convalescent COVID-19.

The chain employs TRBV6-5 and TRBJ1-5, with 8 bases that match TRBD1. The CDR3 has 14 amino acids. The junction had 6 bases not matched to a gene; V was cut back by 6 bases and J by 5 bases. Germline V gene data show CDR1 as MNHEY and CDR2 as SVGAGI. The CDR3 sequence: CASSRGRGDQPQHF. CDR3 DNA: TGTGCCAGCAGCAGGGGGCGCGGGGATCAGCCCCAGCATTTT.

The table lists this clone with a count of one. The chain is built from TRBV24-1 and TRBJ2-2; no reliable D call. Germline CDR1 KGHDR, CDR2 SFDVKD. The CDR3 sequence is 16 residues long. Trimming removed 3 bases at V and 6 bases at J, with 16 bases between. This CDR3 is CATSDRPSSYPGELFF. For the CDR3, the DNA is TGTGCCACCAGTGATCGTCCGTCTTCTTATCCCGGGGAGCTGTTTTTT.

The V call is TRBV6-5, the J call TRBJ2-2, with TRBD1 matching 7 bases. The CDR3 runs to 14 residues. Germline V gene data show CDR1 as MNHEY and CDR2 as SVGAGI. Trimming removed 7 bases from V and 0 bases from J; junction bases left unmatched: 2. Here the CDR3 DNA reads TGTGCCAGCAAAGACAGGGCGAACACCGGGGAGCTGTTTTTT. Amino acid sequence: CASKDRANTGELFF.

The chain combines TRBV5-1 with TRBJ2-2; 11 nucleotides line up with TRBD1. Per germline, CDR1 SGHRS and CDR2 YFSETQ. V lost 0 bases, J lost 2 bases, and 9 bases stayed unmatched. The CDR3 contains 19 residues. CDR3 nucleotides: TGCGCCAGCAGCTTGGTTTGGACAGGGGGCGATCGTAACACCGGGGAGCTGTTTTTT. It translates to CASSLVWTGGDRNTGELFF.

The genes are TRBV7-9 and TRBJ2-3; possible D gene TRBD1, 5 bases. Germline V CDR1 and CDR2: SEHNR, FQNEAQ (reference sequence). Trimming stripped 5 bases from V and 0 bases from J, with 15 bases between. The CDR3 extends over 16 amino acids. CDR3 in amino acids: CASSPDRRSSTDTQYF. The CDR3 DNA reads as TGTGCCAGCAGCCCCGACAGAAGGAGTAGCACAGATACGCAGTATTTT.